The 29 T cell receptor beta chains reported below all come from one sample, sequenced in a study of T cell responses to AZD1222 COVID-19 vaccine. This table comes from immunoSEQ multiplex PCR, and its TCRdb copy is limited to in-frame clones, with some not included. Of approximately 150,000 clones listed, 85% to 95% were seen once; the top ten hold approximately 2.5%. This sample comprised peripheral blood, obtained on day 0 of AZD1222 vaccination. Source of these receptors: an adult in good health.

V gene TRBV23-1 combines with J gene TRBJ1-5; TRBD1 matches at 10 bases. TRBV23-1 is annotated as an ORF whose role is uncertain. J gave up 1 base and V 3 bases, and 15 bases lay outside the gene matches. The CDR3 runs 20 residues. CDR3 DNA sequence: TGCGCCAGCAGTCAGTCTTCCGGGACAGGGGCCCGTCAGAGCAATCAGCCCCAGCATTTT. Translated, it gives CASSQSSGTGARQSNQPQHF.

The chain has TRBV6-5 and TRBJ1-5; D ambiguous. From germline, CDR1 is MNHEY and CDR2 SVGAGI. CDR3 length equals 13 residues. The V end lost 5 bases, the J end lost 0 bases, and 5 bases lay between the germline ends. The CDR3 DNA is TGTGCCAGCAGTAAAACTAGCAATCAGCCCCAGCATTTT. Residues: CASSKTSNQPQHF.

The V and J genes are TRBV5-5 and TRBJ1-2; TRBD1 matches 8 bases. After removal of 3 bases from V and 4 bases from J, the junction contained 5 bases not matched to a gene. Germline V gene lookup returns CDR1 SGHKS and CDR2 YYEKEE (reference sequence). The CDR3 is 14 residues long. The CDR3 DNA follows: TGTGCCAGCAGCTCGGACAGGGCGAGCTATGGCTACACCTTC. This translates into CASSSDRASYGYTF.

The chain recombines TRBV5-6 with TRBJ2-7; 9 bases are shared with TRBD1. V gave up 5 bases and J gave up 6 bases; unmatched junction bases: 9. In germline, CDR1 is SGHDT, CDR2 YYEEEE. This CDR3 is built from 14 residues. CDR3 bases: TGTGCCAGCAGTCATCCCGGGACAGGGTCCGAGCAGTACTTC. Protein product: CASSHPGTGSEQYF. The variable domain in full, with the rest retrieved from reference TRBV5-6 and TRBJ2-7, is DAGVTQSPTHLIKTRGQQVTLRCSPKSGHDTVSWYQQALGQGPQFIFQYYEEEERQRGNFPDRFSGHQFPNYSSELNVNALLLGDSALYLCASSHPGTGSEQYFGPGTRLTVT.

This rearrangement joins TRBV18 to TRBJ2-1, with D possibly being TRBD1 (6 bases). The germline CDR1 and CDR2 sequences are KGHSH and LQKENI. The V gene lost 1 base and the J gene lost 2 bases, with 12 bases spanning the gap. The CDR3 totals 16 residues. CDR3 coding DNA: TGTGCCAGCTCACCACGTACAGGGCAGACCTACAATGAGCAGTTCTTC. It encodes CASSPRTGQTYNEQFF.

Concerning this clone itself: The junction differs from germline at one of its ends, possibly a read error. This chain joins TRBV6-5 and TRBJ1-4, with D possibly being TRBD1 (5 bases). Germline CDR1 reads MNHEY; CDR2 reads SVGAGI. The CDR3 has 15 amino acids. The CDR3 reads CASSPGWQGGENLFF. The CDR3 DNA sequence: TGTGCCAGCAGCCCGGGATGGCAGGGAGGGGAAAACCTGTTTTTT.

This clone was detected only a few times. The chain carries TRBV14 and TRBJ2-1, with no clear D. The CDR3 length is 13 residues. Germline CDR1 and CDR2: SGHDN and FVKESK. The V end was cut by 4 bases, the J end by 4 bases, with 8 bases between. CDR3 bases: TGTGCCAGCAGCCCTCACACTTACAATGAGCAGTTCTTC. Protein product: CASSPHTYNEQFF.

The CDR3 sequence is CASSSGTSGSYEQYF. CDR3 nucleotides: TGTGCCAGCAGCTCCGGGACTAGCGGCTCCTACGAGCAGTACTTC. The chain recombines TRBV5-4 with TRBJ2-7, with TRBD2 matching 11 bases. The CDR3 consists of 15 residues. J was trimmed by 0 bases and V by 3 bases; bases with no gene match: 2. Looked up from germline, CDR1 is SGHNT and CDR2 is YYREEE (reference sequence).

J is TRBJ2-5 and V is TRBV11-2; D remains ambiguous. The length of the CDR3 is 13 residues. V lost 0 bases, J lost 5 bases, and 7 bases lay in between. In germline, CDR1 is SGHAT, CDR2 FQNNGV. The CDR3 DNA follows: TGTGCCAGCAGCTTAGAACAGACGGAGACCCAGTACTTC. Residues: CASSLEQTETQYF.

The V gene is TRBV19, the J gene TRBJ1-3; D is undetermined. From germline, CDR1 is LNHDA and CDR2 SQIVND (reference sequence). The CDR3 spans 14 residues. Trimming took off 9 bases at V and 0 bases at J, with 12 bases between the two ends. CDR3 sequence (DNA): TGTGCCAGCCGAGGAGGCAACTCTGGAAACACCATATATTTT. This encodes CASRGGNSGNTIYF.

This clone came up once. The V call is TRBV5-1, the J call TRBJ2-3, with 7 nucleotides matching TRBD2. The CDR3 totals 15 residues. V shed 1 base, J shed 0 bases, and the junction held 2 bases outside the gene matches. Germline CDR1 reads SGHRS; CDR2 reads YFSETQ. This chain's CDR3 is CASSLISGSTDTQYF. The CDR3, as DNA: TGCGCCAGCAGCTTGATTAGCGGGAGCACAGATACGCAGTATTTT.

V gene TRBV12-5 combines with J gene TRBJ1-2; 7 bases match TRBD1. CDR1 and CDR2 (germline): LGHNT, FRNRAP. J gave up 5 bases and V 9 bases, and 15 bases lay outside the gene matches. The CDR3 consists of 15 residues. The CDR3 coding sequence is TGTGCTAGCCCAACCTACAGGGGAGACAGGTATGGCTACACCTTC. Amino acids: CASPTYRGDRYGYTF.

The chain couples TRBV27 to TRBJ1-2; D gene unclear. CDR1 is MNHEY and CDR2 is SMNVEV in the germline V gene (reference sequence). Deletions cut 5 bases from V and 1 base from J, with 8 bases between. This CDR3 has 13 residues. The DNA for the CDR3 is TGTGCCAGCAGTCCGGACTTTAACTATGGCTACACCTTC. Encoded protein: CASSPDFNYGYTF.

V usage is TRBV5-6 and J usage is TRBJ1-6, with D unresolved. Germline V gives CDR1 SGHDT, CDR2 YYEEEE. CDR3 length equals 13 residues. V lost 0 bases, J lost 10 bases, and 8 bases lay in between. CDR3 residues: CASSLDTGSPLHF. As DNA, the CDR3 is TGTGCCAGCAGCTTGGACACTGGGTCACCCCTCCACTTT.

The chain combines TRBV7-9 with TRBJ1-1; D is undetermined. The V gene lost 5 bases and the J gene lost 7 bases, with 11 bases spanning the gap. This CDR3 has 12 residues. Germline CDR1 SEHNR, CDR2 FQNEAQ (reference sequence). For the CDR3, the DNA is TGTGCCAGCAGCCCCGAATTGGGTGAAGCTTTCTTT. Protein product: CASSPELGEAFF.

J is TRBJ1-2 and V is TRBV27; possibly TRBD1 for D (5 bases). Germline CDR1 reads MNHEY; CDR2 reads SMNVEV (reference sequence). The CDR3 contains 17 residues. V was shortened by 2 bases and J by 5 bases, with 21 bases between the two germline ends. The CDR3 bases are TGTGCCAGCAGTTTAGAGGGTGGGGCAGCCCGATCTTATGGCTACACCTTC. Translation: CASSLEGGAARSYGYTF.

The chain employs TRBV7-8 and TRBJ2-1, with D unclear. V lost 0 bases and J lost 2, with 8 bases in between. This CDR3 is 15 amino acids long. The germline V gene encodes CDR1 SGHVS and CDR2 FQNEAQ. The CDR3 loop is CASSLAESPYNEQFF. Written as DNA, the CDR3 is TGTGCCAGCAGCTTAGCGGAGAGTCCCTACAATGAGCAGTTCTTC.

The chain combines TRBV29-1 with TRBJ2-1; D may be TRBD1 (6 bases). CDR3 length: 15 amino acids. Germline V gives CDR1 SQVTM, CDR2 ANQGSEA. V lost 6 bases and J lost 3, with 18 bases in between. CDR3 DNA: TGCAGCGTCCAAAGTGGACAGCTAAGCTACAATGAGCAGTTCTTC. Residues: CSVQSGQLSYNEQFF.

J is TRBJ2-1 and V is TRBV10-3; 14 bases align to TRBD2. Germline loops: CDR1 ENHRY, CDR2 SYGVKD. The CDR3 extends over 16 amino acids. Trimming took 5 bases from V and 5 from J; bases not matched to a gene: 5. The chain's CDR3 is CAISLETSGRDNEQFF. The DNA of the CDR3 is TGTGCCATCAGTCTAGAGACTAGCGGGAGGGACAATGAGCAGTTCTTC.

The chain recombines TRBV4-2 with TRBJ2-5; TRBD1 matches at 7 bases. V dropped 2 bases and J dropped 5; count of bases not matched to a gene: 5. Germline-derived CDR1 and CDR2 are LGHNA and YNFKEQ. This CDR3 is built from 14 residues. CDR3 sequence reads: CASSQNDREETQYF. For the CDR3, the DNA is TGTGCCAGCAGCCAAAACGACAGGGAGGAGACCCAGTACTTC.

The chain is built from TRBV6-5 and TRBJ1-1; 7 bases match TRBD1. V shed 6 bases and J 4 bases; nucleotides not matched to a gene: 8. The CDR3 is made up of 14 amino acids. Germline V gene data show CDR1 as MNHEY and CDR2 as SVGAGI. The CDR3 spells CASRPTQGFTEAFF. CDR3 nucleotide sequence: TGTGCCAGCAGGCCCACACAGGGGTTCACTGAAGCTTTCTTT.

The chain recombines TRBV3-1 (or the pseudogene TRBV3-2) with TRBJ1-1, with 7 nucleotides matching TRBD1. Trimming took 4 bases from V and 0 from J; bases not matched to a gene: 5. Germline V gives CDR1 LGHDT, CDR2 YNNKEL (reference sequence). The CDR3 has 15 amino acids. For the CDR3, the DNA is TGTGCCAGCAGCCTAATGGACAGGATGAACACTGAAGCTTTCTTT. Amino acids: CASSLMDRMNTEAFF.

This clone has just one count. Its ends do not fully match the called genes, so a read error is possible. In the same sample, other DNA sequences code for this CDR3. As DNA, the CDR3 is TGTGCCAGCAGCTACTCCACAGGGCTACCGAACACCGGAGAGCTGTTTTTT. It codes for CASSYSTGLPNTGELFF. The V and J genes are TRBV11-2 and TRBJ2-2; perhaps TRBD1 as D (6 bases). The CDR3 length is 17 residues. Germline CDR1 is SGHAT and CDR2 is FQNNGV.

The chain is built from TRBV5-4 and TRBJ2-3; 7 positions agree with TRBD2. This CDR3 comprises 15 residues. With 4 bases clipped from V and 0 bases from J, the junction kept 5 bases outside the gene matches. Per germline, CDR1 SGHNT and CDR2 YYREEE (reference sequence). The CDR3 region is CASSGASGSTDTQYF. The CDR3 DNA sequence: TGTGCCAGCAGCGGGGCTAGCGGCAGCACAGATACGCAGTATTTT.

The chain uses TRBV27 and TRBJ2-3, with 11 bases matching TRBD1. Germline assignment: CDR1 MNHEY and CDR2 SMNVEV (reference sequence). Germline trimming cut 5 bases from V and 6 bases from J; bases unmatched to any gene: 7. This CDR3 has 15 amino acids. The CDR3: CASSLGTGGRDTQYF. Here the CDR3 DNA reads TGTGCCAGCAGTCTGGGGACAGGGGGGAGGGATACGCAGTATTTT.

The V call is TRBV6-5, the J call TRBJ1-6, with a tentative D call TRBD1 (6 bases). CDR1 and CDR2 from the germline V gene are MNHEY and SVGAGI. This CDR3 region has 15 residues. The ends were cut back, 6 bases at V and 5 bases at J, with 14 bases in the middle. The CDR3 sequence: CASRGDTLNNSPLHF. The CDR3 region has the DNA TGTGCCAGCAGGGGGGACACCTTAAATAATTCACCCCTCCACTTT.

The gene calls are TRBV6-5 and TRBJ2-1; D possibly corresponds to TRBD1 (5 bases). Trimming took off 7 bases at V and 10 bases at J, with 20 bases between the two ends. This CDR3 region has 14 residues. The germline V gene has CDR1 MNHEY and CDR2 SVGAGI. CDR3: CASIVGHDRSEQFF. Written as DNA, the CDR3 is TGTGCCAGCATAGTGGGGCACGACCGGTCCGAGCAGTTCTTC.

The V gene is TRBV5-6, the J gene TRBJ2-7; possibly TRBD1 for D (5 bases). Trimming cost V 3 bases and J 3 bases, with 13 bases left between them. CDR1 and CDR2 (germline): SGHDT, YYEEEE. The length of the CDR3 is 14 residues. The CDR3 coding sequence is TGTGCCAGCAGCTCCCCCCACCAGGGCTACGAGCAGTACTTC. Translating it yields CASSSPHQGYEQYF.

V is TRBV28 and J is TRBJ2-7; D is possibly TRBD2 (5 bases). V lost 2 bases to trimming and J lost 2 bases, with 10 bases between them. Germline V gene lookup returns CDR1 MDHEN and CDR2 SYDVKM. The CDR3 runs to 14 residues. The CDR3 sequence: CASSLPDGTYEQYF. The CDR3 DNA reads TGTGCCAGCAGTTTACCGGACGGGACCTACGAGCAGTACTTC.